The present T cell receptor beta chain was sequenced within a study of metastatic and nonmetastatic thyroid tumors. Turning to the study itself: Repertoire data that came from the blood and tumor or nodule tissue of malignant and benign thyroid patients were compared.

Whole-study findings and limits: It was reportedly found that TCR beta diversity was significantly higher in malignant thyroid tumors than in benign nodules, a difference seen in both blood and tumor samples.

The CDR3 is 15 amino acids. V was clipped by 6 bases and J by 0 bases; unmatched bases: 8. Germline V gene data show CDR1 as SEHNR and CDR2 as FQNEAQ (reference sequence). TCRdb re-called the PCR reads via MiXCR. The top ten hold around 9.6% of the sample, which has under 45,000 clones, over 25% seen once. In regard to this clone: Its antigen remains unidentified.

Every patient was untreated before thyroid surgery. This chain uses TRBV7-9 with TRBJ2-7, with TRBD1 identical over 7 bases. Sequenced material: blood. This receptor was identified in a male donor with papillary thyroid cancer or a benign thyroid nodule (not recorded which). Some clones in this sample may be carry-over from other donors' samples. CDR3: CASSFGQVSSYEQYF. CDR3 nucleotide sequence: TGTGCCAGCAGTTTCGGACAGGTTAGCTCCTACGAGCAGTACTTC.